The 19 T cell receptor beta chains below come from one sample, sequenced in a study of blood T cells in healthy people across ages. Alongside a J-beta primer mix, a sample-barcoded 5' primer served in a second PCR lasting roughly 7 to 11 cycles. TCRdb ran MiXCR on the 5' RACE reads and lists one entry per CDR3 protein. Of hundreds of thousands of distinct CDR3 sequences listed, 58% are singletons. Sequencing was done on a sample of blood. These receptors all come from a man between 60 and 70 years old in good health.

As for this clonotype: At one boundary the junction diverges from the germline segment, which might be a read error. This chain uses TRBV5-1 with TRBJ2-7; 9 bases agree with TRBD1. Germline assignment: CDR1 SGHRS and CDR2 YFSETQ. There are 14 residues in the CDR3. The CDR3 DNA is TGCGCCAGCAGATTGGGACAGGGCGTCGACGAGCAGTACTTC. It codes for CASRLGQGVDEQYF.

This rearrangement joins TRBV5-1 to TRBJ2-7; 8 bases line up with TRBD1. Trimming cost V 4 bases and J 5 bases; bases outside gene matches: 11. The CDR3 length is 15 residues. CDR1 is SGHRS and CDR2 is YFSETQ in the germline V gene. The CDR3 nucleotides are TGCGCCAGCAGCACTAGGGCAGGGGGCGTCGACGAGCAGTACTTC. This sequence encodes CASSTRAGGVDEQYF.

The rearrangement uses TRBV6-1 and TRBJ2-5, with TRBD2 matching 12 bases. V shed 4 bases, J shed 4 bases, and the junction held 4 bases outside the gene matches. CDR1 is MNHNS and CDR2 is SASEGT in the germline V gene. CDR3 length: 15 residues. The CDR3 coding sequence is TGTGCCAGCAGTGGAGGGACTAGCGGGTCAGAGACCCAGTACTTC. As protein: CASSGGTSGSETQYF.

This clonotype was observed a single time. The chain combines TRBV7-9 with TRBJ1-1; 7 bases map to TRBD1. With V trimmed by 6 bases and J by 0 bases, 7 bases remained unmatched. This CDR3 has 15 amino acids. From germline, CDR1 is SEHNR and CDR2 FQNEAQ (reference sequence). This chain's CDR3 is CASRDRSSMNTEAFF. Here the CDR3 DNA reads TGTGCCAGCAGGGACAGGTCAAGCATGAACACTGAAGCTTTCTTT. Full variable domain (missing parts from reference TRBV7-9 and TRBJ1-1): DTGVSQNPRHKITKRGQNVTFRCDPISEHNRLYWYRQTLGQGPEFLTYFQNEAQLEKSRLLSDRFSAERPKGSFSTLEIQRTEQGDSAMYLCASRDRSSMNTEAFFGQGTRLTVV.

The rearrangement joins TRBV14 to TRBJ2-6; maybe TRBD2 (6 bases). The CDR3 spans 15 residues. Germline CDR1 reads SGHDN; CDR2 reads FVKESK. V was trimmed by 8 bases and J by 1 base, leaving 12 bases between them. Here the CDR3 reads CASDQGGSGANVLTF. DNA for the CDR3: TGTGCCAGCGACCAAGGAGGGTCTGGGGCCAACGTCCTGACTTTC.

The CDR3, as DNA: TGTGCCACCAGTGACTCGACAGGGACGGGAGAGACCCAGTTCTTC. Its protein is CATSDSTGTGETQFF. This chain links TRBV24-1 with TRBJ2-1; D possibly corresponds to TRBD1 (7 bases). CDR1 is KGHDR and CDR2 is SFDVKD in the germline V gene. The CDR3 extends over 15 amino acids. Between the trimmed V and J ends, which lost 4 bases and 13 bases, there was a span of 22 bases.

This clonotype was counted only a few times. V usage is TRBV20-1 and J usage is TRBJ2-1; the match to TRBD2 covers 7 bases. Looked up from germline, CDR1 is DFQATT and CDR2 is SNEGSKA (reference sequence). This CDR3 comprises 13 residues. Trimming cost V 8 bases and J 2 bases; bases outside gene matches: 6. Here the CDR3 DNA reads TGCAGTCCTGCGACTAGCCCCTACAATGAGCAGTTCTTC. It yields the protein CSPATSPYNEQFF.

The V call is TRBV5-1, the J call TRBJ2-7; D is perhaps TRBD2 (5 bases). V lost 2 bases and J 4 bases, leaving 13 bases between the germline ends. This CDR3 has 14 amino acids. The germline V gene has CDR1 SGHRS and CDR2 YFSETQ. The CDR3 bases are TGCGCCAGCAGCTTTGGCAATAGGGAGTACGAGCAGTACTTC. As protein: CASSFGNREYEQYF.

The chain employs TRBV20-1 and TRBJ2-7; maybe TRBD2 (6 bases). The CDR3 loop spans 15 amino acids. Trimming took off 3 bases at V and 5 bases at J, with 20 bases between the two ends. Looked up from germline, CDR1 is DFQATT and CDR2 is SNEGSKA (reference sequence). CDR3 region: CSASRVAEGSDEQYF. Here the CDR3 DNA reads TGCAGTGCTAGTAGGGTAGCGGAGGGTTCCGACGAGCAGTACTTC.

This CDR3 is CSASPQDRGLYEQYF. The CDR3 nucleotides are TGCAGTGCTAGTCCGCAGGACAGGGGACTCTACGAGCAGTACTTC. The chain carries TRBV20-1 and TRBJ2-7; 9 bases fit TRBD1. Germline CDR1 DFQATT, CDR2 SNEGSKA (reference sequence). V shed 3 bases, J shed 3 bases, and the junction held 9 bases outside the gene matches. The CDR3 covers 15 residues.

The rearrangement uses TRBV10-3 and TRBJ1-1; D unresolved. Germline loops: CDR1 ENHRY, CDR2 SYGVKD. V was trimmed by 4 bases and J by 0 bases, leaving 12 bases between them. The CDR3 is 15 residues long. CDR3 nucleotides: TGTGCCATCAGTGTGGGGAAGAATCTGAACACTGAAGCTTTCTTT. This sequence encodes CAISVGKNLNTEAFF.

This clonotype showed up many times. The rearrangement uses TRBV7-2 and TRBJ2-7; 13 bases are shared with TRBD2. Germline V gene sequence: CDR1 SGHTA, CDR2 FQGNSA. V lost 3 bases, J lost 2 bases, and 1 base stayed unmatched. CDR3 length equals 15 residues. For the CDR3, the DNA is TGTGCCAGCAGCTTTACTAGCGGGGGGGCCTACGAGCAGTACTTC. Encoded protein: CASSFTSGGAYEQYF. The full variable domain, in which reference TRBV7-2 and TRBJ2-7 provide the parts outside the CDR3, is GAGVSQSPSNKVTEKGKDVELRCDPISGHTALYWYRQSLGQGLEFLIYFQGNSAPDKSGLPSDRFSAERTGGSVSTLTIQRTQQEDSAVYLCASSFTSGGAYEQYFGPGTRLTVT.

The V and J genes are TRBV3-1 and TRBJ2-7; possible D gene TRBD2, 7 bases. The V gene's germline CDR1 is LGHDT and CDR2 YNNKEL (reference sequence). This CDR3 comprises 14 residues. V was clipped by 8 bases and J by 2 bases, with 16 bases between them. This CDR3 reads CASAPGGLTYEQYF. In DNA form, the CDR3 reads TGTGCCAGCGCTCCGGGGGGCCTAACCTACGAGCAGTACTTC.

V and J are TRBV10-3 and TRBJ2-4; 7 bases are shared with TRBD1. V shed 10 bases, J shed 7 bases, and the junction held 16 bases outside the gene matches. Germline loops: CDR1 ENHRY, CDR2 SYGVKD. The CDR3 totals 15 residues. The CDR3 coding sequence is TGTGCCACCTCACAGCCCGCGACAGGGAAGAACATTCAGTACTTC. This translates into CATSQPATGKNIQYF.

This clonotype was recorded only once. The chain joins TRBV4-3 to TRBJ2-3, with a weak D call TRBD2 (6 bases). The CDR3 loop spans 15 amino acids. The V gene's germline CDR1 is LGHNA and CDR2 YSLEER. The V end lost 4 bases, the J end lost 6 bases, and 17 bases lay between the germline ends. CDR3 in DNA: TGCGCCAGCAGCCCCCTCGCGGGATTATCCGATACGCAGTATTTT. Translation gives CASSPLAGLSDTQYF.

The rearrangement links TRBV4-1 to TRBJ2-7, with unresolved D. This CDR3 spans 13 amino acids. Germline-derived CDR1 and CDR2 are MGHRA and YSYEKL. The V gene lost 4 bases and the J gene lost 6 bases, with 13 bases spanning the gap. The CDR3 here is CASSLGISGEQYF. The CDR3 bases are TGCGCCAGCAGCCTGGGGATCTCTGGCGAGCAGTACTTC.

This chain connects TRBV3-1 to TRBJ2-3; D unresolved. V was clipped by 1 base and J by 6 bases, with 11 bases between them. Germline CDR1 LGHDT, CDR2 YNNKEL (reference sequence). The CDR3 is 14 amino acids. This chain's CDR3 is CASSQVNLVDTQYF. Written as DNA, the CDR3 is TGTGCCAGCAGCCAAGTGAACCTCGTCGATACGCAGTATTTT.

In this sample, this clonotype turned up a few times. The CDR3 is CSATSAETQYF. CDR3 DNA sequence: TGCAGCGCGACTAGCGCGGAGACCCAGTACTTC. The chain carries TRBV29-1 and TRBJ2-5, with 8 bases lining up with TRBD2. Germline CDR1 reads SQVTM; CDR2 reads ANQGSEA. This CDR3 spans 11 amino acids. The trim removed 7 bases at V and 5 bases at J, leaving 3 bases unmatched.

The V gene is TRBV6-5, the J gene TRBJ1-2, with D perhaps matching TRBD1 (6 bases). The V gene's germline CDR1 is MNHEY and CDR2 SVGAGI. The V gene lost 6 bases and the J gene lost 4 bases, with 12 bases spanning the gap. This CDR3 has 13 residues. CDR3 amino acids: CASSSRQVYGYTF. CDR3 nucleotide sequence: TGTGCCAGCAGCTCCAGACAGGTCTATGGCTACACCTTC.